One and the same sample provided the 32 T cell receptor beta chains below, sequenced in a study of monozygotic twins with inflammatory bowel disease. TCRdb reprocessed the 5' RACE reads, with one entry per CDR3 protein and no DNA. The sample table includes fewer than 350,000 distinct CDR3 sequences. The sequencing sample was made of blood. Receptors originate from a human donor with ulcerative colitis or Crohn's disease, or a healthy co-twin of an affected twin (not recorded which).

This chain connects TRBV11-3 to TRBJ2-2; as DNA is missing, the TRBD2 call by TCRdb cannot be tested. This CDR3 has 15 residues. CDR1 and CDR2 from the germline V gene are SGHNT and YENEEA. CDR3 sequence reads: CASSLVVAGTGELFF.

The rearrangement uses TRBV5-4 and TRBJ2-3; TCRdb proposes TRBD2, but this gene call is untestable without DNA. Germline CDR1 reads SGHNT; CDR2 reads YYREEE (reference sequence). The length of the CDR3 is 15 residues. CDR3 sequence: CASSLETSKADTQYF.

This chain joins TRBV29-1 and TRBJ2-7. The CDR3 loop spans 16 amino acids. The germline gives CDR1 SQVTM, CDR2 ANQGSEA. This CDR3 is CSVEALRERLSYEQYF.

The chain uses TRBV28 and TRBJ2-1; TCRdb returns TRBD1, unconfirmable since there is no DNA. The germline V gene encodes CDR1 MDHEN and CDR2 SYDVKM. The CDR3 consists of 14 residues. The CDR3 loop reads CASQTQGSLNEQFF.

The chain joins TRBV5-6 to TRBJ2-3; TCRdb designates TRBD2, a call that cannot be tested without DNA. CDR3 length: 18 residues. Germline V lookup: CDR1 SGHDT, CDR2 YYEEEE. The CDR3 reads CASSPRASGIFPGDTQYF.

CDR3 sequence reads: CASSLQGLGVNEQFF. The chain carries TRBV11-3 and TRBJ2-1; TCRdb selects TRBD2, and the lack of DNA leaves this call unchecked. The CDR3 covers 15 residues. Looked up from germline, CDR1 is SGHNT and CDR2 is YENEEA.

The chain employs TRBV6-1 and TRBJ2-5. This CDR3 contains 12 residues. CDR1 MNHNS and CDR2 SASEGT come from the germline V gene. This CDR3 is CASSGTRQTQYF.

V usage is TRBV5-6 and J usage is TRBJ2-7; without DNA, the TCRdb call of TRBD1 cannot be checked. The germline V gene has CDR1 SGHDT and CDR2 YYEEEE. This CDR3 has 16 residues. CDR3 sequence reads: CASSLAWDDDLHEQYF.

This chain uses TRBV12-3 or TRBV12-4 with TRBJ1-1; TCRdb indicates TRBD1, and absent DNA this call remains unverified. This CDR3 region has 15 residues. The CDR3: CASSPHWGGLPEAFF.

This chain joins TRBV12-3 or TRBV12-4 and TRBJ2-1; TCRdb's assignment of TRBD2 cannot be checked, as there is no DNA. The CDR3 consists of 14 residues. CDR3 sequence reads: CASSRGPEHSEQFF.

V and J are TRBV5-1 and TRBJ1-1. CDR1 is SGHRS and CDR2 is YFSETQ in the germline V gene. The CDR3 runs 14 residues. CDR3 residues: CASSLGRETHEAFF.

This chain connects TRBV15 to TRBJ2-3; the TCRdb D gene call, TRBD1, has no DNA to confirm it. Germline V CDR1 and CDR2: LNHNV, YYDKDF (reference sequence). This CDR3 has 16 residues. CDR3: CATSRGQGTLTDTQYF.

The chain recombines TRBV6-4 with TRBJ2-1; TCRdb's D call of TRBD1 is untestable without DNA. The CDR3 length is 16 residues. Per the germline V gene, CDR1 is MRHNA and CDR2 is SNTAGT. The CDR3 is CASSEHDRGRRNEQFF.

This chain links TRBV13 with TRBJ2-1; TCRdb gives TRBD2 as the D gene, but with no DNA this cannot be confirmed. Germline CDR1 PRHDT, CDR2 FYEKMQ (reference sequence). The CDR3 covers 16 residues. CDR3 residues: CASGSGGPSSYNEQFF.

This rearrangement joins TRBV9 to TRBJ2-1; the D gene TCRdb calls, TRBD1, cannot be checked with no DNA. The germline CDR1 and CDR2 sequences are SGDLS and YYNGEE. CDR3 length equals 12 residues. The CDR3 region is CASTPGGNEQFF. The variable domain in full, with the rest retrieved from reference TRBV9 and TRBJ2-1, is DSGVTQTPKHLITATGQRVTLRCSPRSGDLSVYWYQQSLDQGLQFLIQYYNGEERAKGNILERFSAQQFPDLHSELNLSSLELGDSALYFCASTPGGNEQFFGPGTRLTVL.

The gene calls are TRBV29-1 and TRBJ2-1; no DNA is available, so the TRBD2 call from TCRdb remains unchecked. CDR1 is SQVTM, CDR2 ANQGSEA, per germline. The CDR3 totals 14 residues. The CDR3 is CSVETAGTNNEQFF.

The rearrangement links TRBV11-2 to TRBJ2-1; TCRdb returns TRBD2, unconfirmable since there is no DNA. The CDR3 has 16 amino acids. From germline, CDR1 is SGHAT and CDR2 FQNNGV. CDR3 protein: CASRVAGGSSYNEQFF.

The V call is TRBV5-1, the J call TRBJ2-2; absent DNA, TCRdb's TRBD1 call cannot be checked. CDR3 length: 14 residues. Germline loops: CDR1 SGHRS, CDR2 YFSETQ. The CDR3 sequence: CASSFTTGYGELYF. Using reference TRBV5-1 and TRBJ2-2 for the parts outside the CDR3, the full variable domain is KAGVTQTPRYLIKTRGQQVTLSCSPISGHRSVSWYQQTPGQGLQFLFEYFSETQRNKGNFPGRFSGRQFSNSRSEMNVSTLELGDSALYLCASSFTTGYGELYFGEGSRLTVL.

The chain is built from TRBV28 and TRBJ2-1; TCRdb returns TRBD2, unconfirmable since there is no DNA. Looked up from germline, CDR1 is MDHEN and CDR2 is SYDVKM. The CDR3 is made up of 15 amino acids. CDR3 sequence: CASSLSASGVNEQFF.

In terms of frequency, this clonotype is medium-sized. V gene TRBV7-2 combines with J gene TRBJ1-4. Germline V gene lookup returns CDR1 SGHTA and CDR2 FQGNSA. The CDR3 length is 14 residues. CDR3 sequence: CASSPSGGNEKLFF.

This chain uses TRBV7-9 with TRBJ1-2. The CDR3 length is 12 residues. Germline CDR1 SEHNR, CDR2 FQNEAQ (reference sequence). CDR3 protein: CASSLVSEGYTF.

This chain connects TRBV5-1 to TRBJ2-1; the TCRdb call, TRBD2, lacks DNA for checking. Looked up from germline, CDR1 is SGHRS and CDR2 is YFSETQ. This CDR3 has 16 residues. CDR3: CASSRLTSGSWNEQFF.

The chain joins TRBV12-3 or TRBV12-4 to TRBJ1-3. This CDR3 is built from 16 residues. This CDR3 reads CASSFWALGSGNTIYF.

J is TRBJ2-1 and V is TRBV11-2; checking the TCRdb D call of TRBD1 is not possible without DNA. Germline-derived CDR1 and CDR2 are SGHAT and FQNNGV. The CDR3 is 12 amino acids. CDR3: CASSLILEGANF.

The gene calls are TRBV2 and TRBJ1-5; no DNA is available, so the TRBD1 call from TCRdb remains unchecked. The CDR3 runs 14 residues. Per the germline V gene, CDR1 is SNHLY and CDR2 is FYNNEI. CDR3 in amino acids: CASSGTLGVQPQHF.

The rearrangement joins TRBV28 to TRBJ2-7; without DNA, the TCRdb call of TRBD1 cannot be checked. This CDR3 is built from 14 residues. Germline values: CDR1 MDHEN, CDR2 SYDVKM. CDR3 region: CASSLPDRTYEQYF.

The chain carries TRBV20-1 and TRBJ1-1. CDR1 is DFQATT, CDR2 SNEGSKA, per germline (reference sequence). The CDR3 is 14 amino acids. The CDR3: CSAVKAGPNTEAFF.

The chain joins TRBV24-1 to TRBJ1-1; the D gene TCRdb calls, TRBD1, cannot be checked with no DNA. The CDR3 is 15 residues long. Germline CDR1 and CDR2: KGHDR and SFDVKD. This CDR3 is CATSDGGTGNTEAFF.

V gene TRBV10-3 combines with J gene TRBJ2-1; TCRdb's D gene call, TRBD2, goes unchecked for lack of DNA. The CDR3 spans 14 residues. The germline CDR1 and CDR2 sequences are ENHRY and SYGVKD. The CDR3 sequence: CAISESGSGGLRFF.

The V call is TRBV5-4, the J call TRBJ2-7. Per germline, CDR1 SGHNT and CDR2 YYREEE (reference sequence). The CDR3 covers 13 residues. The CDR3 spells CASSLGNSYEQYF.

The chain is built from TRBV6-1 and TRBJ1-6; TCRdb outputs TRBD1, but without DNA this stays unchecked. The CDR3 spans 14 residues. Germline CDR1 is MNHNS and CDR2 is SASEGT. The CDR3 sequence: CASNGGRFSSPLHF.

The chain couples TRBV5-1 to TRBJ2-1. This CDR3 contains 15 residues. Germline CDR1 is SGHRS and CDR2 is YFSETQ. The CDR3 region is CASSGGGGSYNEQFF.